This TCR beta chain was captured in a study of vaccination effects on CD4 cells after COVID-19. Study observations and caveats: The authors studied few convalescent patients and collected no early post-infection timepoints.

Points on this clone: Its antigen is not identified.

Using immunoSEQ multiplex PCR, the repertoire was profiled, and TCRdb retains in-frame clones only, with some absent. This sample yields about 30,000 clones, of which less than 75% are seen a single time; about 9.8% belongs to the top ten. Trimming stripped 1 base from V and 0 bases from J, with 4 bases between. In germline, CDR1 is SNHLY, CDR2 FYNNEI. This CDR3 is 15 amino acids long. Subsequent to roughly 10 days of culture, CD4+ T cells were isolated. The sample here was CD4+ T cells from PBMCs cultured without peptide, taken before COVID-19 vaccination. V and J are TRBV2 and TRBJ2-6; no firm D call. This clonotype was sampled from a human donor who received a COVID-19 vaccine. CDR3 DNA sequence: TGTGCCAGCAGTGAAGAGAACTCTGGGGCCAACGTCCTGACTTTC. Amino acid sequence: CASSEENSGANVLTF.